What follows are 5 T cell receptor beta chains derived from one specimen sequenced in a study of cytomegalovirus exposure and HLA in healthy donors. Primers included in the PCR were 60 Vbeta and 13 Jbeta primers. Data came from immunoSEQ multiplex PCR; TCRdb stores just in-frame clones and leaves some out. The sample totals tens of thousands of clones. Sequenced input: PBMCs. The receptors here all came from a man younger than 45 in good health and CMV-seronegative.

This chain links TRBV29-1 with TRBJ2-7, with D possibly matching TRBD2 (6 bases). The ends were cut back, 2 bases at V and 4 bases at J, with 15 bases in the middle. Per the germline V gene, CDR1 is SQVTM and CDR2 is ANQGSEA. The CDR3 consists of 14 residues. This CDR3 reads CSVESRDWGYEQYF. The CDR3 DNA follows: TGCAGCGTTGAATCCCGGGACTGGGGATACGAGCAGTACTTC.

V usage is TRBV7-2 and J usage is TRBJ1-1; 8 bases agree with TRBD1. Looked up from germline, CDR1 is SGHTA and CDR2 is FQGNSA. The CDR3 runs to 16 residues. V lost 4 bases, J lost 10 bases, and 17 bases stayed unmatched. CDR3: CASSSGDRGKTSGAFF. In DNA, the CDR3 is TGTGCCAGCAGCTCCGGCGACAGGGGAAAGACCTCTGGAGCTTTCTTT.

The chain employs TRBV27 and TRBJ1-6, with D perhaps TRBD1 (5 bases). V was cut by 3 bases and J by 10 bases, with 19 bases left in between. The CDR3 runs to 16 residues. Looked up from germline, CDR1 is MNHEY and CDR2 is SMNVEV (reference sequence). The CDR3: CASSLGLQGGGSPLHF. CDR3 coding DNA: TGTGCCAGCAGTTTGGGGTTGCAGGGAGGAGGATCACCCCTCCACTTT.

The chain recombines TRBV29-1 with TRBJ2-1; D ambiguous. The CDR3 covers 12 residues. The germline V gene encodes CDR1 SQVTM and CDR2 ANQGSEA. The DNA for the CDR3 is TGCAGTCCCCTGGGCATTTACAATGAGCAGTTCTTC. Translating gives CSPLGIYNEQFF.

The rearrangement uses TRBV5-1 and TRBJ1-2; maybe TRBD1 (6 bases). Germline assignment: CDR1 SGHRS and CDR2 YFSETQ. Deletions cut 4 bases from V and 0 bases from J, with 16 bases between. This CDR3 region has 16 residues. CDR3 amino acids: CASSPTTGLANYGYTF. Written as DNA, the CDR3 is TGCGCCAGCAGCCCTACCACAGGGTTGGCTAACTATGGCTACACCTTC.